Sequencing of this T cell receptor (beta chain) was carried out in a study of cytomegalovirus exposure and HLA in healthy donors. Across the whole study: A data release that came early held roughly 80 million unique TCRs from HLA-typed donors. Findings of the study overall: Earlier analysis yielded a pattern in which most TCR beta V segments were productive about 87% or about 30% of the time. TCR beta chains numbering some 160 were designated cytomegalovirus-associated.

This PCR relied on a set of 60 Vbeta primers and 13 Jbeta primers. Some clones are missing from TCRdb's copy, which holds only in-frame ones; the method was immunoSEQ multiplex PCR. This repertoire shows 80,000 to 130,000 clones, around 82% found once; its top ten account for just under 4%. Regarding this clone: Its antigen is not known.

Sequenced input: PBMCs. This receptor was identified in a woman aged 45-59 years in good health and CMV-seropositive.

The DNA of the CDR3 is TGTGCCAGCAGCGAAGCCGGGGAATACTCTGGAAACACCATATATTTT. Its translation is CASSEAGEYSGNTIYF. The chain combines TRBV5-6 with TRBJ1-3; no clear D gene. The germline V gene encodes CDR1 SGHDT and CDR2 YYEEEE. Deletions cut 4 bases from V and 0 bases from J, with 14 bases between. This CDR3 has 16 residues.